Listed here are 9 T cell receptor beta chains from one sample, sequenced in a study of graft-versus-host responses after intestinal transplantation. The method was immunoSEQ multiplex PCR; TCRdb's version includes in-frame clones alone and lacks a portion of them. This table has roughly 100,000 clones, 93% appearing once. Their specific antigens are unknown. The material was unstimulated CD8+ T cells sorted from spleen or lymph node cells, obtained before intestinal transplant. These receptors were taken from a human donor who received an intestinal transplant.

This clone has a handful of counts. V gene TRBV7-6 combines with J gene TRBJ2-1; weak D call: TRBD2 (7 bases). The CDR3 consists of 16 residues. V shed 3 bases and J shed 5 bases, with 17 bases lying between them. Germline values: CDR1 SGHVS, CDR2 FNYEAQ. The CDR3: CASSFPEEGGDNEQFF. The CDR3 DNA reads as TGTGCCAGCAGCTTTCCCGAGGAGGGGGGGGACAATGAGCAGTTCTTC.

CDR3 loop: CASSLSRGRGPNSDTQYF. Here the CDR3 DNA reads TGTGCCAGCAGCTTATCGAGGGGCCGGGGCCCAAATTCGGATACGCAGTATTTT. The chain is built from TRBV7-9 and TRBJ2-3; D may match TRBD1 or TRBD2 (5 bases each). The ends were cut back, 2 bases at V and 6 bases at J, with 24 bases in the middle. The CDR3 loop spans 18 amino acids. In germline, CDR1 is SEHNR, CDR2 FQNEAQ (reference sequence).

This clone was counted a single time. V is TRBV6-6 and J is TRBJ2-1; perhaps TRBD1 as D (6 bases). V lost 7 bases and J 8 bases, leaving 15 bases between the germline ends. Germline CDR1 MNHNY, CDR2 SVGAGI (reference sequence). This CDR3 region has 13 residues. CDR3 nucleotide sequence: TGTGCCAGCACCGAGGGCAGGGGCGATGAGCAGTTCTTC. Its protein is CASTEGRGDEQFF.

The V and J genes are TRBV21-1 and TRBJ2-7; TRBD1 is the table's D call, not checked against the DNA. TRBV21-1 is given as a pseudogene. The CDR3 is 12 amino acids. The CDR3 protein is CASSKTGGEQYF. CDR3 DNA sequence: TGTGCCAGCAGCAAGACAGGGGGCGAGCAGTACTTC.

This chain connects TRBV4-1 to TRBJ2-1; TRBD2 might be the D (6 bases). Germline-derived CDR1 and CDR2 are MGHRA and YSYEKL. V was pared by 0 bases and J by 4 bases, with 13 bases between. This CDR3 is built from 16 residues. CDR3 in amino acids: CASSQERGGWYNEQFF. CDR3 in DNA: TGCGCCAGCAGCCAAGAAAGGGGAGGTTGGTACAATGAGCAGTTCTTC.

The sample holds one count of this clone. The CDR3 loop reads CASSLSKNYEQYF. CDR3 DNA sequence: TGTGCCAGCAGTTTATCCAAGAACTACGAGCAGTACTTC. This rearrangement joins TRBV27 to TRBJ2-7; D is unclear. Germline V CDR1 and CDR2: MNHEY, SMNVEV (reference sequence). This CDR3 has 13 residues. V was trimmed by 0 bases and J by 3 bases, leaving 6 bases between them.

The V call is TRBV14, the J call TRBJ1-3; no definite D call. V was pared by 2 bases and J by 0 bases, with 8 bases between. This CDR3 contains 15 residues. CDR1 SGHDN and CDR2 FVKESK come from the germline V gene. This CDR3 is CASSQYRDSGNTIYF. The CDR3 DNA follows: TGTGCCAGCAGCCAATATAGGGACTCTGGAAACACCATATATTTT.

The gene calls are TRBV6-5 and TRBJ1-2, with TRBD1 matching 7 bases. The CDR3 loop spans 15 amino acids. Germline V lookup: CDR1 MNHEY, CDR2 SVGAGI. The V and J ends lost 0 bases and 4 bases, in that order; junction bases with no gene match: 5. The CDR3 protein is CASSYSTGRPYGYTF. The CDR3 DNA reads as TGTGCCAGCAGTTACTCGACAGGGCGGCCCTATGGCTACACCTTC.

V gene TRBV5-5 combines with J gene TRBJ2-1; 9 nucleotides match TRBD2. The CDR3 runs to 14 residues. Unmatched junction bases numbered 4, after V lost 2 bases and J lost 7 bases. The germline gives CDR1 SGHKS, CDR2 YYEKEE (reference sequence). The CDR3 is CASSLAGGWNEQFF. In nucleotides, the CDR3 is TGTGCCAGCAGCTTAGCGGGGGGCTGGAATGAGCAGTTCTTC. The full variable domain, with the rest looked up from reference TRBV5-5 and TRBJ2-1, is DAGVTQSPTHLIKTRGQQVTLRCSPISGHKSVSWYQQVLGQGPQFIFQYYEKEERGRGNFPDRFSARQFPNYSSELNVNALLLGDSALYLCASSLAGGWNEQFFGPGTRLTVL.